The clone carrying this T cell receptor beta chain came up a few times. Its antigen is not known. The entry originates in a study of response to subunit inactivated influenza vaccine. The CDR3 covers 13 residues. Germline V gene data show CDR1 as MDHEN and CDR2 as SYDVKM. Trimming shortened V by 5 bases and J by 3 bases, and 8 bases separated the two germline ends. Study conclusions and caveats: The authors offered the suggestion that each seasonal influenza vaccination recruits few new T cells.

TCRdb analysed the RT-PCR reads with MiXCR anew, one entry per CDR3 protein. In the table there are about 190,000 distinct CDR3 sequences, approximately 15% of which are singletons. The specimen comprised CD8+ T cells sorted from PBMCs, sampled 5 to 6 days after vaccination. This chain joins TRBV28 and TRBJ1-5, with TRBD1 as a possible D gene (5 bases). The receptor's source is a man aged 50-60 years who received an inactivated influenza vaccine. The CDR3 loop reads CASSLDINQPQHF. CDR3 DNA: TGTGCCAGCAGTCTGGACATCAATCAGCCCCAGCATTTT.